This T cell receptor (beta chain) stems from a study of beta chain features in type 1 diabetes. Regarding the study as a whole: When Type 1 diabetes patients were examined, their TCRB CDR3s proved moderately but significantly shorter in all four CD4+ subsets. VDJ junctions from type 1 diabetes patients carried fewer insertions and larger deletions. TCRB repertoires of naive, central memory and Treg cells appeared more similar among patients than among healthy donors.

With regard to this clone: Its matching antigen is unknown.

Germline CDR1 reads SQVTM; CDR2 reads ANQGSEA. Losses at the gene ends were 1 base for V and 7 bases for J; bases not matched to a gene: 9. The CDR3 runs to 14 residues. Each of the CD4+ naive, central memory, regulatory and stem cell-like memory populations was sorted via CD45RO/CCR7/CD25/CD127/CD95/CD27. Expressed TCRB transcripts were sequenced because the isolated RNA had all been reverse transcribed beforehand. Naive, central memory and regulatory T cell samples yielded some 3.9 million reads on average. Sequencing used immunoSEQ multiplex PCR; TCRdb keeps in-frame clones, though not all of them. The sample records under 50,000 clones, roughly 68% being singletons.

The chain recombines TRBV29-1 with TRBJ1-2, with 7 bases aligning to TRBD1. This clonotype originated in a woman aged 18-35 years with type 1 diabetes. The sample was Tregs from blood. The CDR3 here is CSVEGSGGKGGYTF. The CDR3 bases are TGCAGCGTTGAAGGATCAGGGGGTAAGGGTGGCTACACCTTC.